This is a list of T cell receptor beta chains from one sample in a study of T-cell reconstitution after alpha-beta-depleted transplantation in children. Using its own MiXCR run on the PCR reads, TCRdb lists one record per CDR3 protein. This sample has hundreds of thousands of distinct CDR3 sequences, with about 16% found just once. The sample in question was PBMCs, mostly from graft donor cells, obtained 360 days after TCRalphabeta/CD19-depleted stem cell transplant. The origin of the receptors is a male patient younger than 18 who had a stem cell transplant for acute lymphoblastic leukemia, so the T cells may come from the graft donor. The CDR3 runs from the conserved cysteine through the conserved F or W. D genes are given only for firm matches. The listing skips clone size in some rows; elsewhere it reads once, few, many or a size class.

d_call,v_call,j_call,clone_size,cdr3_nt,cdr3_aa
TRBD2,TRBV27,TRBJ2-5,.,TGTGCCAGCAGCAAAACTAGCGGGATCGCTCGGGGGACCCAGTACTTC,CASSKTSGIARGTQYF
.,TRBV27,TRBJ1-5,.,TGTGCCAGCAGTTTATACTTCCAGGACGATCAGCCCCAGCATTTT,CASSLYFQDDQPQHF
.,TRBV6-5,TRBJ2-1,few,TGTGCCAGCAGTTACAACCAGTACAATGAGCAGTTCTTC,CASSYNQYNEQFF
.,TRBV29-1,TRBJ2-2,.,TGCAGCGTTGTTCGGGGCGTCAGCACCGGGGAGCTGTTTTTT,CSVVRGVSTGELFF
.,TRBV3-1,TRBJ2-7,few,TGTGCCAGCAGCCAGGGGGGAGCGCTCTCCTACGAGCAGTACTTC,CASSQGGALSYEQYF
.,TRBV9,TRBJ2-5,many,TGTGCCAGCAGCCCCCCAAATCAAGAGACCCAGTACTTC,CASSPPNQETQYF
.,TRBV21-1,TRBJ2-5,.,TGTGCCAGCAGCAAACAACCGGAGGAAGGGGAGACCCAGTACTTC,CASSKQPEEGETQYF
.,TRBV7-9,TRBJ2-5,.,TGTGCCAGCAGCGCTCAAGGGGAAGAGACCCAGTACTTC,CASSAQGEETQYF
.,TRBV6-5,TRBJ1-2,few,TGTGCCAGCAGTTACTCGACTTCAGGGGAGAATGGCTACACCTTC,CASSYSTSGENGYTF
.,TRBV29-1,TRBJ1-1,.,TGCAGCGTTGAGGGCGTTTTGAACACTGAAGCTTTCTTT,CSVEGVLNTEAFF
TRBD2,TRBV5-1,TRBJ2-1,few,TGCGCCAGCAGCTTTAGCGGGAGCGGCTACAATGAGCAGTTCTTC,CASSFSGSGYNEQFF